This is a list of T cell receptor beta chains from one sample in a study of cytomegalovirus exposure and HLA in healthy donors. The table came from immunoSEQ multiplex PCR; TCRdb's copy has only in-frame clones and leaves some out. Altogether 140,000 to 150,000 clones are present, over 70% being singletons, with the ten largest covering just over 4.5%. The sequenced material came from PBMCs. The receptors stem from a man aged 35 to 55 in good health and CMV-seronegative. The CDR3 runs from the conserved cysteine through the conserved F or W. The order of the fields is CDR3 protein, CDR3 DNA, D gene, clone size, CDR3 length, V gene, J gene. D genes are given only for firm matches. Some rows have no size entry. The others give once, few or many, or a class for an expanded clone.

cdr3_aa: CASGRGQLNTEAFF; cdr3_nt: TGTGCCAGCGGCCGAGGACAGCTGAACACTGAAGCTTTCTTT; d_call: -; clone_size: -; cdr3_length: 14; v_call: TRBV4-2; j_call: TRBJ1-1
cdr3_aa: CASTSGGTGTYEQYF; cdr3_nt: TGTGCCAGCACCTCTGGAGGGACCGGAACCTACGAGCAGTACTTC; d_call: -; clone_size: -; cdr3_length: 15; v_call: TRBV6-1; j_call: TRBJ2-7
cdr3_aa: CASSHGTASYNEQFF; cdr3_nt: TGCGCCAGCAGCCACGGGACAGCCTCCTACAATGAGCAGTTCTTC; d_call: TRBD1; clone_size: -; cdr3_length: 15; v_call: TRBV5-1; j_call: TRBJ2-1
cdr3_aa: CASRKGAWNEQYF; cdr3_nt: TGTGCCAGCAGGAAGGGGGCTTGGAACGAGCAGTACTTC; d_call: TRBD1; clone_size: -; cdr3_length: 13; v_call: TRBV6-5; j_call: TRBJ2-7
cdr3_aa: CSAVQGTSNTEAFF; cdr3_nt: TGCAGCGCCGTACAGGGGACGTCGAACACTGAAGCTTTCTTT; d_call: TRBD1; clone_size: -; cdr3_length: 14; v_call: TRBV29-1; j_call: TRBJ1-1
cdr3_aa: CASRPAHKYYEQYF; cdr3_nt: TGTGCCAGCAGGCCCGCTCACAAGTACTACGAGCAGTACTTC; d_call: -; clone_size: few; cdr3_length: 14; v_call: TRBV2; j_call: TRBJ2-7
cdr3_aa: CASSVAPTGVKNSPLHF; cdr3_nt: TGTGCCAGCAGTGTAGCCCCGACAGGGGTGAAGAATTCACCCCTCCACTTT; d_call: TRBD1; clone_size: -; cdr3_length: 17; v_call: TRBV25-1; j_call: TRBJ1-6
cdr3_aa: CASSHLDSLGSNVLTF; cdr3_nt: TGTGCCAGCAGCCATCTCGACAGTCTAGGATCCAACGTCCTGACTTTC; d_call: -; clone_size: -; cdr3_length: 16; v_call: TRBV4-2; j_call: TRBJ2-6
cdr3_aa: CASSQAGRGNEQFF; cdr3_nt: TGTGCCAGCAGCCAGGCGGGGAGAGGCAATGAGCAGTTCTTC; d_call: -; clone_size: -; cdr3_length: 14; v_call: TRBV14; j_call: TRBJ2-1
cdr3_aa: CATSRGGFSYGYTF; cdr3_nt: TGTGCCACCAGCAGAGGAGGTTTCAGCTATGGCTACACCTTC; d_call: -; clone_size: -; cdr3_length: 14; v_call: TRBV15; j_call: TRBJ1-2
cdr3_aa: CASSLQGTGGTYGYTF; cdr3_nt: TGTGCCAGCAGCTTACAGGGGACAGGCGGAACCTATGGCTACACCTTC; d_call: TRBD1; clone_size: -; cdr3_length: 16; v_call: TRBV7-2; j_call: TRBJ1-2
cdr3_aa: CARSLAVGNRGNSPLHF; cdr3_nt: TGTGCCAGAAGCTTGGCCGTGGGCAACAGGGGAAATTCACCCCTCCACTTT; d_call: TRBD1; clone_size: -; cdr3_length: 17; v_call: TRBV5-3; j_call: TRBJ1-6
cdr3_aa: CAWSATGQGLNTEAFF; cdr3_nt: TGTGCCTGGAGTGCAACAGGACAGGGGTTGAACACTGAAGCTTTCTTT; d_call: TRBD1; clone_size: once; cdr3_length: 16; v_call: TRBV30; j_call: TRBJ1-1
cdr3_aa: CATALAGGPYEQYF; cdr3_nt: TGTGCCACCGCACTAGCGGGGGGCCCCTACGAGCAGTACTTC; d_call: TRBD2; clone_size: once; cdr3_length: 14; v_call: TRBV30; j_call: TRBJ2-7
cdr3_aa: CASSLAGTGSSYNEQFF; cdr3_nt: TGTGCCAGCAGTTTAGCCGGGACAGGGAGCTCCTACAATGAGCAGTTCTTC; d_call: TRBD1; clone_size: -; cdr3_length: 17; v_call: TRBV28; j_call: TRBJ2-1
cdr3_aa: CAGETGPSSYNEQFF; cdr3_nt: TGTGCCGGAGAGACAGGGCCTAGCTCCTACAATGAGCAGTTCTTC; d_call: TRBD1; clone_size: -; cdr3_length: 15; v_call: TRBV7-9; j_call: TRBJ2-1
cdr3_aa: CASSESPGGDEKLFF; cdr3_nt: TGTGCCAGCAGTGAAAGTCCAGGGGGCGATGAAAAACTGTTTTTT; d_call: TRBD1; clone_size: -; cdr3_length: 15; v_call: TRBV6-1; j_call: TRBJ1-4
cdr3_aa: CASSLFGGQGTNEQFF; cdr3_nt: TGTGCCAGCAGTTTATTTGGGGGACAGGGGACCAATGAGCAGTTCTTC; d_call: TRBD1; clone_size: -; cdr3_length: 16; v_call: TRBV28; j_call: TRBJ2-1
cdr3_aa: CASSQATGTEAFF; cdr3_nt: TGCGCCAGCAGCCAAGCCACGGGCACTGAAGCTTTCTTT; d_call: -; clone_size: once; cdr3_length: 13; v_call: TRBV4-3; j_call: TRBJ1-1
cdr3_aa: CASSSENSCGAFF; cdr3_nt: TGTGCCAGCAGTTCCGAAAACTCCTGCGGCGCTTTCTTT; d_call: -; clone_size: -; cdr3_length: 13; v_call: TRBV7-9; j_call: TRBJ1-1
cdr3_aa: CAWSPSFGTSSYNSPLHF; cdr3_nt: TGTGCCTGGAGTCCGTCTTTCGGGACAAGCTCCTATAATTCACCCCTCCACTTT; d_call: -; clone_size: -; cdr3_length: 18; v_call: TRBV30; j_call: TRBJ1-6
cdr3_aa: CASSGATVTYEQYF; cdr3_nt: TGTGCCAGCAGCGGAGCCACCGTAACCTACGAGCAGTACTTC; d_call: -; clone_size: -; cdr3_length: 14; v_call: TRBV28; j_call: TRBJ2-7
cdr3_aa: CASSLKSVGLAGTGELFF; cdr3_nt: TGTGCCAGCAGCTTAAAATCGGTGGGACTAGCGGGGACCGGGGAGCTGTTTTTT; d_call: TRBD2; clone_size: -; cdr3_length: 18; v_call: TRBV7-3; j_call: TRBJ2-2
cdr3_aa: CASTIRGLSNQPQHF; cdr3_nt: TGTGCCAGTACCATACGGGGGTTAAGCAATCAGCCCCAGCATTTT; d_call: -; clone_size: -; cdr3_length: 15; v_call: TRBV19; j_call: TRBJ1-5
cdr3_aa: CSVATGLDQPQHF; cdr3_nt: TGCAGCGTGGCGACAGGGCTCGATCAGCCCCAGCATTTT; d_call: TRBD1; clone_size: -; cdr3_length: 13; v_call: TRBV29-1; j_call: TRBJ1-5
cdr3_aa: CASSPVNTEAFF; cdr3_nt: TGTGCCAGCAGCCCAGTAAACACTGAAGCTTTCTTT; d_call: -; clone_size: -; cdr3_length: 12; v_call: TRBV7-2; j_call: TRBJ1-1
cdr3_aa: CASSRKTGGMNTEAFF; cdr3_nt: TGTGCCAGCAGCCGAAAGACAGGGGGTATGAACACTGAAGCTTTCTTT; d_call: TRBD1; clone_size: -; cdr3_length: 16; v_call: TRBV13; j_call: TRBJ1-1